The source of this T cell receptor beta chain is a study of beta chain features in type 1 diabetes. Study at large: Sorted cells from all samples, numbering 107,917,701, were examined.

Study-wide points: Cells carrying high TCR expression could end up over-represented when cDNA is sequenced. Among patients with Type 1 diabetes, TCRB CDR3s were moderately but significantly shorter in every one of the four CD4+ subsets.

Turning to this clone: The antigen remains undetermined.

Trimming took 3 bases from V and 7 from J, leaving 13 bases between them. Germline loops: CDR1 GTSNPN, CDR2 SVGIG (reference sequence). The CDR3 is 12 amino acids. Reverse transcribing all isolated RNA meant expressed TCRB transcripts were sequenced. The repertoire was sequenced with immunoSEQ multiplex PCR; TCRdb's copy has only in-frame clones and lacks some. The sample shows 630,000 or so clones, about 14% of them seen only once. Sampling consisted of one heparinised blood draw per donor, averaging about 110 mL. The TCR originated in a man between 18 and 29 years old with type 1 diabetes. V and J are TRBV30 and TRBJ2-7; a possible D gene is TRBD2 (6 bases). The sample was naive CD4+ T cells from blood. The CDR3 is CAWSAGPMEQYF. In nucleotides, the CDR3 is TGTGCCTGGAGCGCGGGACCAATGGAGCAGTACTTC. Full variable domain (missing parts from reference TRBV30 and TRBJ2-7): SQTIHQWPATLVQPVGSPLSLECTVEGTSNPNLYWYRQAAGRGLQLLFYSVGIGQISSEVPQNLSASRPQDRQFILSSKKLLLSDSGFYLCAWSAGPMEQYFGPGTRLTVT.